This TCR beta chain came from a study of cytomegalovirus exposure and HLA in healthy donors. Whole-study results and caveats: In an earlier analysis, productive rearrangement rates for most beta V segments clustered near 90% or 30%. In a later analysis, several top co-occurrence clusters appeared linked to parvovirus B19, influenza, CMV and Epstein-Barr virus. Among TCR beta chains, those listed as cytomegalovirus-associated numbered fewer than 200. From TCR beta sequences, most subjects' HLA-A and HLA-B alleles were reportedly predicted accurately.

About this clone: No antigen is known for it.

The V end was cut by 5 bases, the J end by 0 bases, with 17 bases between. CDR1 is MDHEN and CDR2 is SYDVKM in the germline V gene. The CDR3 is made up of 17 amino acids. Primers included in the PCR were 60 Vbeta and 13 Jbeta primers. Libraries were prepared by immunoSEQ multiplex PCR; TCRdb keeps only in-frame clonotypes and omits some of them. The sample's table shows tens of thousands of clones. The specimen sequenced was PBMCs. The gene calls are TRBV28 and TRBJ2-1, with D perhaps matching TRBD2 (6 bases). The source is a woman between 35 and 50 years old in good health and CMV-seropositive. The CDR3 here is CASSHMTSRRSYNEQFF. The CDR3 DNA sequence: TGTGCCAGCAGTCACATGACTAGTCGCCGCTCCTACAATGAGCAGTTCTTC.